The 21 T cell receptor beta chains reported below all come from one sample, sequenced in a study of CD8 T cells in Susac syndrome. RNA totalling about 0.45 to 1 ug underwent reverse transcription with random hexamers. TCRdb redid the calling of the immunoSEQ multiplex PCR reads with MiXCR, one entry per CDR3 protein. The sample gives some 130,000 distinct CDR3 sequences, 80% of which show up once; more than 0.5% is in the top ten. Input material: CD8+ T cells from PBMCs. These receptors originate from a human donor with multiple sclerosis.

As regards this clonotype: The junction and the germline gene differ at one end; a read error may be behind it. The gene calls are TRBV20-1 and TRBJ2-2, with 10 bases lining up with TRBD1. This CDR3 spans 16 amino acids. Germline CDR1 and CDR2: DFQATT and SNEGSKA (reference sequence). The CDR3 sequence is CSARDLGQGDTGEPFF. The CDR3 DNA is TGCAGTGCTAGAGATCTCGGACAGGGGGACACCGGGGAGCCGTTTTTT.

The chain carries TRBV6-1 and TRBJ1-1, with no clear D. Germline CDR1 reads MNHNS; CDR2 reads SASEGT. The CDR3 is 15 amino acids. V was clipped by 3 bases and J by 0 bases, with 11 bases between them. The CDR3 region has the DNA TGTGCCAGCAGTGAGCCGGGCCTCATGAACACTGAAGCTTTCTTT. Translation: CASSEPGLMNTEAFF.

CDR3 DNA: TGTGCCAGCAGCTTAATGGTCCATGCTTTTGGCTACACCTTC. It is translated as CASSLMVHAFGYTF. The V call is TRBV5-5, the J call TRBJ1-2; D is undetermined. CDR1 and CDR2 from the germline V gene are SGHKS and YYEKEE (reference sequence). V shed 2 bases and J shed 7 bases, with 15 bases lying between them. The CDR3 spans 14 residues. Full variable domain (remainder filled in from reference TRBV5-5 and TRBJ1-2): DAGVTQSPTHLIKTRGQQVTLRCSPISGHKSVSWYQQVLGQGPQFIFQYYEKEERGRGNFPDRFSARQFPNYSSELNVNALLLGDSALYLCASSLMVHAFGYTFGSGTRLTVV.

V gene TRBV4-1 combines with J gene TRBJ1-4; TRBD1 matches at 8 bases. The CDR3 extends over 13 amino acids. The trim removed 6 bases at V and 8 bases at J, leaving 5 bases unmatched. CDR1 MGHRA and CDR2 YSYEKL come from the germline V gene. DNA of the CDR3: TGCGCCAGCAGGAGACCAGGGGGCGAAAAACTGTTTTTT. Translating gives CASRRPGGEKLFF.

The sample holds one count of this clonotype. This sequence joins TRBV13 and TRBJ1-1; D is unresolved. V lost 5 bases and J lost 4, with 11 bases in between. CDR1 and CDR2 (germline): PRHDT, FYEKMQ (reference sequence). This CDR3 spans 13 amino acids. CDR3 residues: CASSPPVATEAFF. DNA of the CDR3: TGTGCCAGCAGCCCTCCAGTGGCCACTGAAGCTTTCTTT.

V gene TRBV14 combines with J gene TRBJ2-1, with D perhaps matching TRBD1 (5 bases). The CDR3 covers 12 residues. V was pared by 8 bases and J by 4 bases, with 9 bases between. In germline, CDR1 is SGHDN, CDR2 FVKESK. As DNA, the CDR3 is TGTGCCAGCGGGAAGGGGTACAATGAGCAGTTCTTC. Translated, it gives CASGKGYNEQFF.

CDR3 loop: CASSPGVSEQYF. The CDR3 DNA follows: TGTGCCAGCAGCCCAGGGGTTTCCGAGCAGTACTTC. This chain connects TRBV2 to TRBJ2-7; the D gene is possibly TRBD1 (6 bases). Germline V gives CDR1 SNHLY, CDR2 FYNNEI. Trimming pared 6 bases from V and 6 bases from J, leaving 12 bases between. The CDR3 has 12 amino acids.

DNA for the CDR3: TGCGCCAGCAGCTCCATTTCCCCCAATGAGCAGTTCTTC. Its translation is CASSSISPNEQFF. The chain joins TRBV4-1 to TRBJ2-1; D uncertain. The germline CDR1 and CDR2 sequences are MGHRA and YSYEKL. V gave up 5 bases and J gave up 6 bases, with 11 bases separating them. The CDR3 consists of 13 residues.

The J gene is TRBJ2-1, the V gene TRBV28, with TRBD1 as a possible D gene (5 bases). Trimming shortened V by 8 bases and J by 3 bases, and 11 bases separated the two germline ends. Germline values: CDR1 MDHEN, CDR2 SYDVKM. The CDR3 contains 13 residues. As DNA, the CDR3 is TGTGCCAGCCGGCAGGGTCTCTACAATGAGCAGTTCTTC. Protein sequence: CASRQGLYNEQFF. The variable domain in full, with the rest retrieved from reference TRBV28 and TRBJ2-1, is DVKVTQSSRYLVKRTGEKVFLECVQDMDHENMFWYRQDPGLGLRLIYFSYDVKMKEKGDIPEGYSVSREKKERFSLILESASTNQTSMYLCASRQGLYNEQFFGPGTRLTVL.

This clonotype was counted a few times. The V gene is TRBV6-2 or TRBV6-3, the J gene TRBJ2-1; D not certain. Trimming removed 4 bases from V and 2 bases from J, with 15 bases in between. This CDR3 has 16 residues. The germline gives CDR1 MNHEY, CDR2 SVGEGT. The CDR3 DNA reads as TGTGCCAGCAGTTGGTCTTCTATCCGAACCTACAATGAGCAGTTCTTC. Translation: CASSWSSIRTYNEQFF.

This rearrangement joins TRBV28 to TRBJ1-2; 7 nucleotides line up with TRBD1. Germline-derived CDR1 and CDR2 are MDHEN and SYDVKM. This CDR3 spans 16 amino acids. Losses at the gene ends were 5 bases for V and 6 bases for J; bases not matched to a gene: 15. CDR3 loop: CASSLKGGLSLDGYTF. The CDR3, as DNA: TGTGCCAGCAGTCTCAAAGGGGGCCTGAGCCTCGATGGCTACACCTTC.

CDR3 DNA sequence: TGTGCCAGCAGTCGTGATCAGGGGGCGGGAGAGACCCAGTACTTC. Its protein is CASSRDQGAGETQYF. The chain links TRBV13 to TRBJ2-5; 8 positions agree with TRBD1. CDR3 length equals 15 residues. V lost 6 bases and J lost 4; bases outside the gene matches: 10. From germline, CDR1 is PRHDT and CDR2 FYEKMQ (reference sequence).

CDR3 sequence reads: CASSYSAGLVPLSGANVLTF. The CDR3 DNA follows: TGTGCCAGCAGTTACTCTGCAGGTTTGGTCCCCTTATCTGGGGCCAACGTCCTGACTTTC. The chain recombines TRBV6-2 or TRBV6-3 with TRBJ2-6; D not resolved. The CDR3 sequence is 20 residues long. The V and J ends lost 0 bases and 1 base respectively, with 19 bases between them. Germline-derived CDR1 and CDR2 are MNHEY and SVGEGT.

The chain links TRBV10-3 to TRBJ1-2; no definite D call. CDR3 size: 15 residues. CDR1 ENHRY and CDR2 SYGVKD come from the germline V gene. The germline V and J ends were trimmed by 2 bases and 8 bases, with 18 bases remaining between them. The chain's CDR3 is CAISEPDSPNGGYTF. DNA for the CDR3: TGTGCCATCAGTGAGCCAGACTCCCCTAACGGCGGCTACACCTTC.

The chain recombines TRBV5-5 with TRBJ2-3, with 9 bases aligning to TRBD2. CDR1 and CDR2 from the germline V gene are SGHKS and YYEKEE (reference sequence). After removal of 0 bases from V and 5 bases from J, the junction contained 4 bases not matched to a gene. This CDR3 comprises 15 residues. CDR3 nucleotide sequence: TGTGCCAGCAGCTTGGAGGGTAGCGGGGGAGATACGCAGTATTTT. Protein sequence: CASSLEGSGGDTQYF.

This chain joins TRBV7-9 and TRBJ2-2; D not certain. This CDR3 contains 14 residues. The V gene lost 3 bases and the J gene lost 7 bases, with 12 bases spanning the gap. Per germline, CDR1 SEHNR and CDR2 FQNEAQ (reference sequence). The CDR3 DNA reads TGTGCCAGCAGCTTTGTGACGGGTAGCGGGGAGCTGTTTTTT. It yields the protein CASSFVTGSGELFF.

The V and J genes are TRBV5-4 and TRBJ1-4, with D possibly matching TRBD1 (5 bases). This CDR3 contains 15 residues. Deletions cut 1 base from V and 6 bases from J, with 13 bases between. CDR1 SGHNT and CDR2 YYREEE come from the germline V gene (reference sequence). DNA of the CDR3: TGTGCCAGCAGCTTGAGCGGGGGAGGAGATGAAAAACTGTTTTTT. It codes for CASSLSGGGDEKLFF.

The V gene is TRBV6-5, the J gene TRBJ2-5; no reliable D call. The germline gives CDR1 MNHEY, CDR2 SVGAGI. The V end lost 2 bases, the J end lost 2 bases, and 3 bases lay between the germline ends. CDR3 size: 12 residues. The CDR3 DNA reads as TGTGCCAGCAGTTACCGGCAAGAGACCCAGTACTTC. It encodes CASSYRQETQYF.

The rearrangement links TRBV28 to TRBJ1-5, with 7 positions matching TRBD1. After removal of 5 bases from V and 0 bases from J, the junction contained 1 base not matched to a gene. CDR1 MDHEN and CDR2 SYDVKM come from the germline V gene. The CDR3 has 14 amino acids. The CDR3 spells CASSGQDSNQPQHF. The DNA for the CDR3 is TGTGCCAGCAGTGGACAGGATAGCAATCAGCCCCAGCATTTT.

V and J are TRBV4-1 and TRBJ1-1, with TRBD1 as a possible D gene (5 bases). The CDR3 sequence is 15 residues long. V lost 1 base to trimming and J lost 1 base, with 10 bases between them. From germline, CDR1 is MGHRA and CDR2 YSYEKL. The CDR3 is CASSQVFDRNTEAFF. DNA of the CDR3: TGCGCCAGCAGCCAAGTATTCGACAGGAACACTGAAGCTTTCTTT.

This rearrangement joins TRBV4-2 to TRBJ2-7; D not certain. The CDR3 extends over 15 amino acids. The V gene lost 0 bases and the J gene lost 0 bases, with 9 bases spanning the gap. Looked up from germline, CDR1 is LGHNA and CDR2 is YNFKEQ. The DNA of the CDR3 is TGTGCCAGCAGCCAAGAGTACTCCGGCTCCTACGAGCAGTACTTC. Its protein is CASSQEYSGSYEQYF.